These 26 T cell receptor beta chains came from one sample sequenced in a study of metastatic and nonmetastatic thyroid tumors. TCRdb used MiXCR to call clones anew from the PCR reads. The sample shows about 6,500 clones, around 27% of them seen only once. Nobody among the patients had been given any treatment before thyroid surgery. The sequenced sample consisted of adjacent normal tissue. The receptor source for this set is a female donor with papillary thyroid cancer or a benign thyroid nodule (not recorded which). Some clones in this sample may be carry-over from other donors' samples.

This clone is labeled as medium-sized (0.01 to 0.1%). The chain combines TRBV10-3 with TRBJ2-6; D not certain. V shed 4 bases and J shed 0 bases, with 1 base lying between them. Germline values: CDR1 ENHRY, CDR2 SYGVKD. CDR3 length equals 13 residues. The CDR3 region is CAISGSGANVLTF. The CDR3 DNA sequence: TGTGCCATCAGTGGCTCTGGGGCCAACGTCCTGACTTTC.

The rearrangement links TRBV11-2 to TRBJ1-1; TRBD1 matches 7 bases. CDR3 length equals 14 residues. Germline-derived CDR1 and CDR2 are SGHAT and FQNNGV. J gave up 0 bases and V 7 bases, and 5 bases lay outside the gene matches. The CDR3 DNA reads TGTGCCAGCAAATCCACAGGGGTGAACACTGAAGCTTTCTTT. Protein sequence: CASKSTGVNTEAFF.

This clone has only a few counts. This rearrangement joins TRBV10-1 to TRBJ1-4; TRBD1 might be the D (5 bases). Germline V gene data show CDR1 as WNHNN and CDR2 as SYGVQD (reference sequence). The length of the CDR3 is 15 residues. Trimming removed 0 bases at V and 8 bases at J, with 13 bases between. Written as DNA, the CDR3 is TGCGCCAGCAGTGAGTCGCTGGGGGGGACGGAAAAACTGTTTTTT. Amino acids: CASSESLGGTEKLFF.

The rearrangement links TRBV7-8 to TRBJ2-5; 11 bases align to TRBD2. Trimming at V came to 2 bases and at J to 5 bases, leaving 4 bases not matched to a gene. Germline V lookup: CDR1 SGHVS, CDR2 FQNEAQ. The CDR3 is 15 residues long. CDR3 sequence: CASSLSASGRETQYF. The CDR3 DNA reads TGTGCCAGCAGCTTATCAGCTAGCGGGAGGGAGACCCAGTACTTC. Combining the CDR3 with reference TRBV7-8 and TRBJ2-5 gives the whole variable domain GAGVSQSPRYKVAKRGQDVALRCDPISGHVSLFWYQQALGQGPEFLTYFQNEAQLDKSGLPSDRFFAERPEGSVSTLKIQRTQQEDSAVYLCASSLSASGRETQYFGPGTRLLVL.

In this sample, this clone turned up a few times. This chain uses TRBV19 with TRBJ1-2, with TRBD1 matching over 8 bases. The germline gives CDR1 LNHDA, CDR2 SQIVND (reference sequence). J was trimmed by 2 bases and V by 6 bases; bases with no gene match: 8. The CDR3 spans 15 residues. CDR3: CASRDRDTRNYGYTF. DNA for the CDR3: TGTGCCAGTAGGGACAGGGATACGCGGAACTATGGCTACACCTTC.

The genes are TRBV7-2 and TRBJ2-5; D is perhaps TRBD2 (5 bases). Germline CDR1 and CDR2: SGHTA and FQGNSA. The CDR3 totals 14 residues. V lost 5 bases and J 2 bases, leaving 12 bases between the germline ends. The CDR3 DNA reads as TGTGCCAGCAGCCCACTAGTTGTGCAAGAGACCCAGTACTTC. It encodes CASSPLVVQETQYF.

This clone has only a few counts. J is TRBJ1-2 and V is TRBV6-2 or TRBV6-3; D gene ambiguous. V was cut by 2 bases and J by 2 bases, with 6 bases left in between. Germline CDR1 and CDR2: MNHEY and SVGEGT. The CDR3 totals 13 residues. Written as DNA, the CDR3 is TGTGCCAGCAGTTACCAGACCAACTATGGCTACACCTTC. This translates into CASSYQTNYGYTF.

This clone was seen many times. This chain connects TRBV6-5 to TRBJ1-6; D ambiguous. This CDR3 spans 16 amino acids. V lost 2 bases and J lost 10, with 18 bases in between. CDR1 MNHEY and CDR2 SVGAGI come from the germline V gene. The CDR3: CASSYTDFSLGSPLHF. The CDR3 region has the DNA TGTGCCAGCAGTTACACGGACTTCAGTCTGGGGTCACCCCTCCACTTT.

This clone appeared many times. The V and J genes are TRBV4-1 and TRBJ2-2; the D call may be TRBD1 or TRBD2 (5 bases each). Trimming cost V 0 bases and J 5 bases, with 13 bases left between them. Germline V gene lookup returns CDR1 MGHRA and CDR2 YSYEKL. This CDR3 region has 16 residues. The CDR3 nucleotides are TGCGCCAGCAGCCAAGAGAGGGGAAGTCGGACCGGGGAGCTGTTTTTT. Protein: CASSQERGSRTGELFF.

This clone was counted many times. The CDR3 region has the DNA TGTGCCAGCAGAAAACGGGGGGAGTACACCCCTTTAGCTTTCTTT. It yields the protein CASRKRGEYTPLAFF. This chain connects TRBV5-6 to TRBJ1-1; possibly TRBD1 for D (5 bases). Per the germline V gene, CDR1 is SGHDT and CDR2 is YYEEEE. Trimming cost V 5 bases and J 10 bases, with 24 bases left between them. The CDR3 is 15 amino acids. Combining the CDR3 with reference TRBV5-6 and TRBJ1-1 gives the whole variable domain DAGVTQSPTHLIKTRGQQVTLRCSPKSGHDTVSWYQQALGQGPQFIFQYYEEEERQRGNFPDRFSGHQFPNYSSELNVNALLLGDSALYLCASRKRGEYTPLAFFGQGTRLTVV.

V usage is TRBV20-1 and J usage is TRBJ2-7; D remains ambiguous. This CDR3 is 14 amino acids long. Trimming took off 6 bases at V and 2 bases at J, with 17 bases between the two ends. CDR1 and CDR2 (germline): DFQATT, SNEGSKA (reference sequence). CDR3 residues: CSASPPTRTYEQYF. The CDR3 nucleotides read TGCAGTGCCTCTCCGCCGACAAGAACCTACGAGCAGTACTTC.

This clone was detected many times. A single base separates this from a much larger clone, so it may be a read error. The rearrangement links TRBV5-8 to TRBJ2-7; D unresolved. Trimming removed 4 bases at V and 4 bases at J, with 9 bases between. Germline lookup yields CDR1 SGHTS and CDR2 YDEGEE. The CDR3 totals 12 residues. CDR3: CASSMDVYEQYF. The CDR3 nucleotides are TGTGCCAGCAGCATGGACGTATACGAGCAGTACTTC.

In this sample, this clone is medium-sized (0.01 to 0.1%). The V call is TRBV20-1, the J call TRBJ2-1, with a weak D call TRBD1 (6 bases). The V gene lost 0 bases and the J gene lost 9 bases, with 12 bases spanning the gap. The germline V gene has CDR1 DFQATT and CDR2 SNEGSKA (reference sequence). This CDR3 contains 13 residues. CDR3 protein: CSARDIRGPEQFF. CDR3 nucleotide sequence: TGCAGTGCTAGAGATATCAGGGGCCCTGAGCAGTTCTTC.

This clone is medium-sized by share. CDR3 bases: TGCAGTGCTCGAAGCGGACAGGGGTTAGCAGAGACCCAGTACTTC. Translating gives CSARSGQGLAETQYF. The chain carries TRBV20-1 and TRBJ2-5, with 9 bases matching TRBD1. CDR3 size: 15 residues. V trimming: 5 bases; J trimming: 4 bases; junction bases outside the gene matches: 11. Germline V gives CDR1 DFQATT, CDR2 SNEGSKA (reference sequence).

The rearrangement links TRBV11-3 to TRBJ2-3; either TRBD1 or TRBD2 may supply D (6 bases each). The CDR3 covers 15 residues. V lost 5 bases and J lost 6, with 18 bases in between. From germline, CDR1 is SGHNT and CDR2 YENEEA. The CDR3 loop reads CASSPRPWRGDTQYF. The CDR3 DNA is TGTGCCAGCAGCCCCAGACCATGGAGGGGGGATACGCAGTATTTT.

Comment on this clone: An end of the junction differs from the germline gene, which may be a read error. The V call is TRBV10-3, the J call TRBJ1-2, with 9 bases matching TRBD1. CDR1 is ENHRY and CDR2 is SYGVKD in the germline V gene. The CDR3 covers 20 residues. The DNA of the CDR3 is TGTGCCATCAGTGAGTCTGATATACTAGACAGGGGGGTGGACAACTATGGCTACGACTTC. Protein product: CAISESDILDRGVDNYGYDF.

This chain uses TRBV20-1 with TRBJ2-1, with 11 positions matching TRBD2. The CDR3 length is 18 residues. The J segment lost 6 bases and the V segment lost 2 bases, leaving 15 bases of the junction unmatched. CDR1 and CDR2 from the germline V gene are DFQATT and SNEGSKA (reference sequence). The CDR3 DNA reads as TGCAGTGCTAGACGGACAAGTTTAGCGGGAGGGCGGGTCAATGAGCAGTTCTTC. Translated, it gives CSARRTSLAGGRVNEQFF.

CDR3 sequence (DNA): TGTGCCAGCAGTACCGGACAGGTCAACACCGGGGAGCTGTTTTTT. As protein: CASSTGQVNTGELFF. V usage is TRBV6-1 and J usage is TRBJ2-2, with 7 bases fitting TRBD1. The CDR3 extends over 15 amino acids. CDR1 MNHNS and CDR2 SASEGT come from the germline V gene. Germline trimming cut 5 bases from V and 2 bases from J; bases unmatched to any gene: 5.

The chain employs TRBV10-3 and TRBJ1-4; D remains ambiguous. Per germline, CDR1 ENHRY and CDR2 SYGVKD. Trimming took 4 bases from V and 1 from J, leaving 7 bases between them. The CDR3 contains 14 residues. The CDR3 loop is CAISADGTNEKLFF. The CDR3 bases are TGTGCCATCAGTGCAGACGGAACTAATGAAAAACTGTTTTTT.

This clone has just a few counts. Within the sample, other DNA sequences also encode this same CDR3. The rearrangement links TRBV30 to TRBJ2-7; TRBD1 aligns across 7 bases. The CDR3 covers 14 residues. Looked up from germline, CDR1 is GTSNPN and CDR2 is SVGIG (reference sequence). J lost 4 bases, V lost 0 bases, and 6 bases had no gene match. The CDR3 region is CAWSVSGTAYEQYF. DNA for the CDR3: TGTGCCTGGAGTGTTTCCGGGACAGCTTACGAGCAGTACTTC.

The rearrangement joins TRBV6-5 to TRBJ2-7; the D is unclear. Trimming cost V 0 bases and J 5 bases, with 14 bases left between them. The germline CDR1 and CDR2 sequences are MNHEY and SVGAGI. The CDR3 has 15 amino acids. The CDR3 DNA reads as TGTGCCAGCAGTTACTCACGGGCAGCCACGAACGAGCAGTACTTC. Translation: CASSYSRAATNEQYF.

This chain links TRBV5-8 with TRBJ1-5, with TRBD1 identical over 10 bases. Per the germline V gene, CDR1 is SGHTS and CDR2 is YDEGEE. CDR3 length: 15 residues. The CDR3 protein is CGCSLTGGAYQPQHF. CDR3 DNA sequence: TGTGGGTGCAGCTTGACAGGGGGCGCGTATCAGCCCCAGCATTTT. The whole variable domain, remainder taken from reference TRBV5-8 and TRBJ1-5, is EAGVTQSPTHLIKTRGQQATLRCSPISGHTSVYWYQQALGLGLQFLLWYDEGEERNRGNFPPRFSGRQFPNYSSELNVNALELEDSALYLCGCSLTGGAYQPQHFGDGTRLSIL.

The table lists this clone with a few counts. The rearrangement uses TRBV12-3 or TRBV12-4 and TRBJ2-7, with D uncertain. The CDR3 has 11 residues. The V end lost 5 bases, the J end lost 4 bases, and 6 bases lay between the germline ends. For the CDR3, the DNA is TGTGCCAGCAGTATCGGGTACGAGCAGTACTTC. This codes for CASSIGYEQYF.

The chain couples TRBV20-1 to TRBJ2-7; D is perhaps TRBD1 (6 bases). The CDR3 is 13 amino acids. The V and J ends lost 0 bases and 3 bases respectively, with 9 bases between them. Per germline, CDR1 DFQATT and CDR2 SNEGSKA (reference sequence). The CDR3 sequence is CSARDGQLYEQYF. CDR3 DNA: TGCAGTGCTAGAGATGGACAGCTCTACGAGCAGTACTTC.

Worth noting for this clone: The CDR3 carries no conserved terminal phenylalanine or tryptophan, so it likely arises from a read error. V usage is TRBV5-1 and J usage is TRBJ1-1, with D perhaps matching TRBD1 (6 bases). Germline CDR1 and CDR2: SGHRS and YFSETQ. With 0 bases removed from V and 11 bases from J, the gap between germline ends came to 20 bases. CDR3 length: 15 amino acids. The CDR3 loop reads CASSLGGDAGAGAFL. The CDR3 bases are TGCGCCAGCAGCTTGGGAGGTGACGCGGGGGCAGGCGCTTTCCTT.

This clone was seen more than once but under ten times. This CDR3 fails to terminate in the conserved phenylalanine or tryptophan, so it likely reflects a read error. The chain combines TRBV27 with TRBJ2-1; 8 bases fit TRBD1. Germline V lookup: CDR1 MNHEY, CDR2 SMNVEV (reference sequence). V lost 5 bases, J lost 3 bases, and 6 bases stayed unmatched. The CDR3 spans 15 residues. CDR3: CASSAGQVGYNEQFL. CDR3 DNA: TGTGCCAGCAGTGCGGGACAGGTGGGCTACAATGAGCAGTTCCTC.